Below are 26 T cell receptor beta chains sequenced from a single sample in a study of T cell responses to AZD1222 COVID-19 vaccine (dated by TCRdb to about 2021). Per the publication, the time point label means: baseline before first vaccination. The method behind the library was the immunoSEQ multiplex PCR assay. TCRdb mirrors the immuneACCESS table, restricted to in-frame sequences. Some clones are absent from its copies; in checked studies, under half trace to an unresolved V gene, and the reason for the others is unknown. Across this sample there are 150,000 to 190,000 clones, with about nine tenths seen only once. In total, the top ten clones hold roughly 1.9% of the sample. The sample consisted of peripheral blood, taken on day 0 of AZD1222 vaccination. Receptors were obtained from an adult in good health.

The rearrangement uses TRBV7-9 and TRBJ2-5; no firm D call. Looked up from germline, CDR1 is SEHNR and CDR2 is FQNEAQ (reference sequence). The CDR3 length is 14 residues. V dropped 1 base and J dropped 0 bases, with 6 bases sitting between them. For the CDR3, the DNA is TGTGCCAGCAGCTTAGGGGATTACCAAGAGACCCAGTACTTC. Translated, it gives CASSLGDYQETQYF. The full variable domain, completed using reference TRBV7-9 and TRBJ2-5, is DTGVSQNPRHKITKRGQNVTFRCDPISEHNRLYWYRQTLGQGPEFLTYFQNEAQLEKSRLLSDRFSAERPKGSFSTLEIQRTEQGDSAMYLCASSLGDYQETQYFGPGTRLLVL.

CDR3 loop: CASSETQGPQETQYF. CDR3 in DNA: TGTGCCAGCAGTGAAACACAAGGACCCCAAGAGACCCAGTACTTC. The chain uses TRBV6-1 and TRBJ2-5; D unclear. The V gene's germline CDR1 is MNHNS and CDR2 SASEGT. Trimming cost V 2 bases and J 1 base, with 11 bases left between them. The CDR3 totals 15 residues.

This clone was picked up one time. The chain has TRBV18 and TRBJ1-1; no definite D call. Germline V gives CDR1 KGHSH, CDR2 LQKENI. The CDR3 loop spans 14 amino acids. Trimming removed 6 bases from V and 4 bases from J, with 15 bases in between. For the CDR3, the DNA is TGTGCCAGCTCCCCTCCTCAAGGGATCACTGAAGCTTTCTTT. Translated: CASSPPQGITEAFF.

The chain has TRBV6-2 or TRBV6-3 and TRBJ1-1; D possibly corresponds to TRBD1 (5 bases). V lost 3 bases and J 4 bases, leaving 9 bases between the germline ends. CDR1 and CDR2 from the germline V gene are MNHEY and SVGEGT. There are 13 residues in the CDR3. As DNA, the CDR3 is TGTGCCAGCAGTTATGCCGGGGGCACTGAAGCTTTCTTT. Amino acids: CASSYAGGTEAFF.

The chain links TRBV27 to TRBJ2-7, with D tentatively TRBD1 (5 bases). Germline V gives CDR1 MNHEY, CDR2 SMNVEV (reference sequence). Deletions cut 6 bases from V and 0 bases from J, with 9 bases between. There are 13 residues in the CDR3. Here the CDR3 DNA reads TGTGCCAGCAGGGACACCGACTCCTACGAGCAGTACTTC. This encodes CASRDTDSYEQYF.

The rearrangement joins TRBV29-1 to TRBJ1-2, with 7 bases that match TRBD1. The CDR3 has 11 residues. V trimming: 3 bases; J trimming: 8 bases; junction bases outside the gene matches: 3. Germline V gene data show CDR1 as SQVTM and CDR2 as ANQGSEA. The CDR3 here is CSVDRGKGYTF. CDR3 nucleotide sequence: TGCAGCGTTGACAGGGGGAAAGGCTACACCTTC.

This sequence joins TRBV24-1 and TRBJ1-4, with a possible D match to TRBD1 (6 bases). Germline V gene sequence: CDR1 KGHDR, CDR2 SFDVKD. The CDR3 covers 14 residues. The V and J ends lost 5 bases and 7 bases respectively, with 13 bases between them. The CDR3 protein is CATSGPGASEKLFF. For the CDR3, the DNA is TGTGCCACCAGTGGTCCAGGGGCGAGTGAAAAACTGTTTTTT.

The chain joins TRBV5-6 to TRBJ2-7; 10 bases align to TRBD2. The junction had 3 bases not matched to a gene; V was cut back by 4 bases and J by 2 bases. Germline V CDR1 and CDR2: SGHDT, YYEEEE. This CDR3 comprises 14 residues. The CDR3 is CASSLGLATYEQYF. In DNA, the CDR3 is TGTGCCAGCAGCCTGGGACTAGCGACCTACGAGCAGTACTTC.

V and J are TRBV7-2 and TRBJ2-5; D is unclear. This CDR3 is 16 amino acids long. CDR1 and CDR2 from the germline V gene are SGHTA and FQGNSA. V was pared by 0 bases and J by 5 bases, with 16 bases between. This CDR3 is CASSLAAQRLRETQYF. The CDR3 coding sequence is TGTGCCAGCAGCTTAGCGGCCCAGCGTCTAAGGGAGACCCAGTACTTC.

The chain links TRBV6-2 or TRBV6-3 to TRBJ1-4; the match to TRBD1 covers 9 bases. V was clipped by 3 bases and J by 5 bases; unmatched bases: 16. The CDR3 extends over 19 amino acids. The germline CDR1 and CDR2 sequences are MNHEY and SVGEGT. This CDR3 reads CASSYGSGQGSRKNEKLFF. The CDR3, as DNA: TGTGCCAGCAGTTATGGATCGGGACAGGGTTCGAGGAAGAATGAAAAACTGTTTTTT.

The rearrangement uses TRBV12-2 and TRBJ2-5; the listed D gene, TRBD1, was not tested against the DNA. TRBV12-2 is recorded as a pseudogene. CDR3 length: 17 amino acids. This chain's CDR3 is CASRSDNGTGNQETQYF. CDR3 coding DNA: TGTGCAAGTCGCTCCGACAACGGGACAGGGAATCAAGAGACCCAGTACTTC.

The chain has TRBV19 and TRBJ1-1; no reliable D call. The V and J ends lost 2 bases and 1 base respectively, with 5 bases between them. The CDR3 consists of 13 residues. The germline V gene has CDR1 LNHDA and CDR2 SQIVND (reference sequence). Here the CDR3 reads CASSIPENTEAFF. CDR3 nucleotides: TGTGCCAGTAGTATACCAGAGAACACTGAAGCTTTCTTT.

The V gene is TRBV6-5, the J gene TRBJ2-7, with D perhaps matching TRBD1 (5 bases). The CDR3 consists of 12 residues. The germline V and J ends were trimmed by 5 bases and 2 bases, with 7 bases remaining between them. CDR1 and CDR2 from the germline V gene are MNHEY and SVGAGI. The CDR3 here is CASSLDTYEQYF. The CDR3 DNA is TGTGCCAGCAGTCTGGACACCTACGAGCAGTACTTC.

The CDR3 sequence: CASSSSAASGRETQYF. The CDR3 nucleotides are TGTGCCAGCAGCTCCTCTGCGGCTAGCGGGCGAGAGACCCAGTACTTC. The chain links TRBV7-6 to TRBJ2-5, with TRBD2 matching over 8 bases. CDR1 and CDR2 (germline): SGHVS, FNYEAQ. The CDR3 has 16 amino acids. V gave up 4 bases and J gave up 4 bases; unmatched junction bases: 11.

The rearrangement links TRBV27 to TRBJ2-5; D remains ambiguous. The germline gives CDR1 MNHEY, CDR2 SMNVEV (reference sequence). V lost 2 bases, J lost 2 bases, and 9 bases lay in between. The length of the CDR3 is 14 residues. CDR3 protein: CASSLKQIQETQYF. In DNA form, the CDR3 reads TGTGCCAGCAGTTTAAAACAGATACAAGAGACCCAGTACTTC.

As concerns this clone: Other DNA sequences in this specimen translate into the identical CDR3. The CDR3 sequence: CASSLRGLNTEAFF. In DNA form, the CDR3 reads TGTGCCAGCAGTTTGCGGGGGCTGAACACTGAAGCTTTCTTT. The chain uses TRBV28 and TRBJ1-1, with D perhaps matching TRBD1 (6 bases). Trimming removed 3 bases from V and 0 bases from J, with 8 bases in between. Germline CDR1 and CDR2: MDHEN and SYDVKM. The CDR3 has 14 residues.

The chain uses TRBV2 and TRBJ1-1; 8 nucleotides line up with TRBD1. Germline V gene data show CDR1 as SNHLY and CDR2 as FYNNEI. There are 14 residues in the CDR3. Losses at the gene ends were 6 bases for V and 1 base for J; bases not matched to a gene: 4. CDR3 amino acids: CASRAGGANTEAFF. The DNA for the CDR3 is TGTGCCAGCAGGGCAGGGGGCGCGAACACTGAAGCTTTCTTT.

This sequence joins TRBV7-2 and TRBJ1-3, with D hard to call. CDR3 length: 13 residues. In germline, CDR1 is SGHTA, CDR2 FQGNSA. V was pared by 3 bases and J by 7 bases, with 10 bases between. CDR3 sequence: CASSFGDWNTIYF. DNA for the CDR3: TGTGCCAGCAGCTTCGGGGATTGGAACACCATATATTTT. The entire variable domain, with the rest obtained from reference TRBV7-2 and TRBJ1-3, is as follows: GAGVSQSPSNKVTEKGKDVELRCDPISGHTALYWYRQSLGQGLEFLIYFQGNSAPDKSGLPSDRFSAERTGGSVSTLTIQRTQQEDSAVYLCASSFGDWNTIYFGEGSWLTVV.

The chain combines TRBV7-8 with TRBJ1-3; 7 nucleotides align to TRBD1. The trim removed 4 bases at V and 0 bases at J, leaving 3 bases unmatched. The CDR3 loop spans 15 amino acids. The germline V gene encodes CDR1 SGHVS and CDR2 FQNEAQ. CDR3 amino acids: CASSSRDSSGNTIYF. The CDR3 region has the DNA TGTGCCAGCAGCTCCCGGGACAGCTCTGGAAACACCATATATTTT.

CDR3 sequence: CASRSYSYEQYF. The CDR3 DNA reads as TGTGCCAGCAGGTCCTACAGCTACGAGCAGTACTTC. The rearrangement joins TRBV6-5 to TRBJ2-7; D is ambiguous. This CDR3 has 12 residues. CDR1 and CDR2 (germline): MNHEY, SVGAGI. Trimming left V 6 bases short and J 3 bases short, with 9 bases between.

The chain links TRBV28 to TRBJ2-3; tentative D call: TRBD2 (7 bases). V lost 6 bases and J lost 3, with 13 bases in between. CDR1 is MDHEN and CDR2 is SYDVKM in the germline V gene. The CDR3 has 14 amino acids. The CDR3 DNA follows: TGTGCCAGCAGGGGGGGGCGGAAGACAGATACGCAGTATTTT. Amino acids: CASRGGRKTDTQYF.

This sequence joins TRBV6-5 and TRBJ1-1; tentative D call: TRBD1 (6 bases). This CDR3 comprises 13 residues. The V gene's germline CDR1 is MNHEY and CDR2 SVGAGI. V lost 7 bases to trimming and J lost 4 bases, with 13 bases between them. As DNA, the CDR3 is TGTGCCAGCACCCGCAGGGGCGGCACTGAAGCTTTCTTT. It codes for CASTRRGGTEAFF.

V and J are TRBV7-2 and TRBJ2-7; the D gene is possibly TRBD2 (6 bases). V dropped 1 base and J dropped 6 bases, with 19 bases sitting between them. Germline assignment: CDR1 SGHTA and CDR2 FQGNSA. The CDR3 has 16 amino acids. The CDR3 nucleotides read TGTGCCAGCAGCTTAGTGGCGGGAAGCTTCCTAGGCGAGCAGTACTTC. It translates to CASSLVAGSFLGEQYF.

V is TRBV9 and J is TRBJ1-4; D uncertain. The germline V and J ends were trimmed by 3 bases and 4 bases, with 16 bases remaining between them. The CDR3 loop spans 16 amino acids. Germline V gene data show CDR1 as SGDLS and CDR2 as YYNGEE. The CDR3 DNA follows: TGTGCCAGCAGCGCGGAGATCACACAGAATAATGAAAAACTGTTTTTT. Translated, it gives CASSAEITQNNEKLFF.

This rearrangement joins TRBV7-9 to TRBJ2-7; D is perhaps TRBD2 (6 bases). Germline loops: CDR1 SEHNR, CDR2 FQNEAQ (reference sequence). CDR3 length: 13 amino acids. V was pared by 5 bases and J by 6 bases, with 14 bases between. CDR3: CASSPRRDAEQYF. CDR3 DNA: TGTGCCAGCAGCCCACGGCGGGATGCCGAGCAGTACTTC.

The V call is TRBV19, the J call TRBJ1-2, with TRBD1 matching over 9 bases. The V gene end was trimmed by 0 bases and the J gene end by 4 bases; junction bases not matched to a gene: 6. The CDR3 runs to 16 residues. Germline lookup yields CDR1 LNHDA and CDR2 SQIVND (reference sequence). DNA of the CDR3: TGTGCCAGTAGTATAGATCTATGGGACAGGGTCTATGGCTACACCTTC. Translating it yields CASSIDLWDRVYGYTF. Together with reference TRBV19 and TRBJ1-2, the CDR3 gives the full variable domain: DGGITQSPKYLFRKEGQNVTLSCEQNLNHDAMYWYRQDPGQGLRLIYYSQIVNDFQKGDIAEGYSVSREKKESFPLTVTSAQKNPTAFYLCASSIDLWDRVYGYTFGSGTRLTVV.